The clone carrying this T cell receptor (beta chain) occurred once. As yet, its antigen is unknown. CD45RO-negative cells were positively selected for CCR7, leaving out terminally differentiated effector memory CD45RA+ cells. The assay was immunoSEQ multiplex PCR, and TCRdb's table has in-frame clones only and misses some. The sample gives 1.5 million to 2.5 million clones, approximately 95% of which show up once; less than 1.5% is in the top ten. The sample comes from a study of shared clonotypes between healthy human individuals. On the study more broadly: Participating donors consisted of a couple of women and a few men aged 18 to 49. Study-wide results and limits: Shared clonotypes across all four donors exceeded non-shared ones in generation probability. Researchers found naive subsets generally carried larger estimated richness than memory subsets. Among donors, clonotype sharing was expected to be affected by sequencing depth.

The CDR3 is 13 residues long. Germline CDR1 and CDR2: SGHNT and YYREEE (reference sequence). Losses at the gene ends were 4 bases for V and 10 bases for J; bases not matched to a gene: 8. V is TRBV5-4 and J is TRBJ2-1, with 7 bases lining up with TRBD1. The sequenced sample consisted of naive CD8+ T cells sorted from blood. The TCR comes from a man in his late teens or twenties in good health. In nucleotides, the CDR3 is TGTGCCAGCAGCCCAGGGACAGATATCGAGCAGTTCTTC. Its translation: CASSPGTDIEQFF.